This TCR beta chain was identified in a study of blood T cell repertoires in COVID-19. Study details: COVID-19 samples from acute and convalescent phases originated in the United States, Italy and Spain. In each case, the material was cDNA or gDNA derived from T cells, B-cell-depleted T cells, or PBMCs.

Looked up from germline, CDR1 is MNHEY and CDR2 is SVGEGT. The V end was cut by 4 bases, the J end by 3 bases, with 19 bases between. There are 17 residues in the CDR3. Original methodology: Amplifying reference gene primers gave estimates of nucleated cell counts. Only in-frame clones appear in the TCRdb table, and some are missing; sequencing was by immunoSEQ multiplex PCR. The V and J calls and clone size were taken over from that table, and D and trimming were inferred from the DNA. The sample shows about 170,000 clones, approximately 87% of them seen only once. Sequences were obtained from peripheral blood. This sequence joins TRBV6-2 or TRBV6-3 and TRBJ2-1; TRBD2 might be the D (6 bases). This TCR was sampled from a man aged 18 to 30 with active or convalescent COVID-19. The CDR3 sequence: CASSSFRDSSIYNEQFF. The DNA for the CDR3 is TGTGCCAGCAGTTCCTTCCGGGACTCCAGTATCTACAATGAGCAGTTCTTC.